The TCR beta chain under discussion was sequenced for a study of cytomegalovirus exposure and HLA in healthy donors. Study-wide findings and caveats: HLA-A and HLA-B allele assignments for most subjects were reportedly predicted accurately using TCR beta sequences.

In the case of this clone: Its antigen is unidentified.

PCR was performed using 60 Vbeta and 13 Jbeta primers. Method: immunoSEQ multiplex PCR; TCRdb's copy keeps in-frame clones and lacks some. Here the sample spans about 160,000 clones, approximately 75% being singletons. This receptor was identified in a woman in her late teens or twenties in good health and CMV-seronegative. The material sequenced was PBMCs.

The CDR3, as DNA: TGTGCCAGCAGCGCTGGACTAGTACCCTACAATGAGCAGTTCTTC. Amino acids: CASSAGLVPYNEQFF. This chain uses TRBV9 with TRBJ2-1, with TRBD2 matching over 7 bases. V was clipped by 3 bases and J by 2 bases; unmatched bases: 5. The CDR3 sequence is 15 residues long. Germline V CDR1 and CDR2: SGDLS, YYNGEE.